The present TCR beta chain was sequenced within a study of cytomegalovirus exposure and HLA in healthy donors. Study-wide results and caveats: When a later analysis was performed, an Asian-associated ancestry cluster reportedly had fewer N-insertions than the approximately 700-donor mean.

Trimming removed 1 base at V and 0 bases at J, with 16 bases between. Germline V gene lookup returns CDR1 GTSNPN and CDR2 SVGIG (reference sequence). The CDR3 covers 17 residues. PCR primers comprised 60 Vbeta and 13 Jbeta primers. Sequencing used immunoSEQ multiplex PCR; TCRdb keeps in-frame clones, though not all of them. This sample has fewer than 150,000 clones, with approximately 77% found just once. On this clone: The antigen is undetermined.

Material for sequencing was PBMCs. This TCR was recovered from a woman in her forties or fifties in good health and CMV-seronegative. The chain recombines TRBV30 with TRBJ2-1, with a tentative D call TRBD1 (5 bases). The CDR3: CAWSANLDTYSYNEQFF. The CDR3 DNA follows: TGTGCCTGGAGTGCAAATCTGGACACTTACTCCTACAATGAGCAGTTCTTC.